These T cell receptor beta chains were read from a single sample in a study of T cells in Graves' hyperthyroidism and ophthalmopathy. Via MiXCR, TCRdb re-called the multiplex PCR reads, giving one row per CDR3 protein. Among around 450,000 distinct CDR3 sequences, about a sixth were seen once, and the ten largest hold 13% to 15%. Sequenced input: blood. The receptors were gathered from a woman under 30 with Graves' hyperthyroidism. Both conserved end residues are part of each CDR3. Fields, in order: J gene, D gene, clone size, V gene, CDR3 protein, CDR3 DNA. D genes are given only for firm matches. Size tells how often a clone was seen (once, few, many) or the class of an expanded clone, and some rows leave it out.

>TRBJ2-7|TRBD1|few|TRBV20-1
CSATQRTGISYEQYF
TGCAGTGCTACACAAAGGACAGGGATCTCCTACGAGCAGTACTTC
>TRBJ1-1|-|many|TRBV5-8
CASSPRFPYWTEAFF
TGTGCCAGCAGCCCAAGATTCCCGTACTGGACTGAAGCTTTCTTT
>TRBJ2-1|-|many|TRBV7-9
CASSSTGRYEQFF
TGTGCCAGCAGCTCTACCGGCCGATACGAGCAGTTCTTC
>TRBJ2-3|TRBD1|many|TRBV18
CASSSGQGIDTQYF
TGTGCCAGCTCATCTGGACAGGGGATCGATACGCAGTATTTT
>TRBJ2-7|-|-|TRBV18
CASSPGGVREEQYF
TGTGCCAGCTCACCGGGTGGGGTTCGAGAGGAGCAGTACTTC
>TRBJ1-1|-|many|TRBV27
CASSRLGLGQNTEAFF
TGTGCCAGCAGCCGTTTAGGGTTGGGACAGAACACTGAAGCTTTCTTT
>TRBJ1-2|-|few|TRBV7-9
CASRAGHPDGYTF
TGTGCCAGCAGAGCAGGACACCCTGATGGCTACACCTTC
>TRBJ2-1|-|few|TRBV14
CASSQNLYGQFF
TGTGCCAGCAGCCAAAACCTCTATGGGCAGTTCTTC
>TRBJ2-7|-|-|TRBV12-3/TRBV12-4
CASSFLARGQYF
TGTGCCAGCAGTTTCTTGGCCCGGGGGCAGTACTTC
>TRBJ1-5|-|-|TRBV5-4
CASRFVGNQPQHF
TGTGCCAGCAGGTTTGTAGGTAATCAGCCCCAGCATTTT
>TRBJ2-5|-|few|TRBV7-6
CASSSQQETQYF
TGTGCCAGCAGCTCCCAACAAGAGACCCAGTACTTC
>TRBJ1-1|-|many|TRBV27
CASHPSAVNTEAFF
TGTGCCAGCCATCCGTCGGCAGTGAACACTGAAGCTTTCTTT
>TRBJ1-5|-|many|TRBV12-3/TRBV12-4
CASSPDAYNQPQHF
TGTGCCAGCAGTCCAGACGCTTACAATCAGCCCCAGCATTTT
>TRBJ2-7|-|many|TRBV5-1
CASSLGGTAYEQYF
TGTGCCAGCAGCTTGGGGGGAACAGCCTACGAGCAGTACTTC
>TRBJ1-2|-|many|TRBV20-1
CSASFGVNDYGYTF
TGCAGTGCTAGTTTCGGGGTCAACGACTATGGCTACACCTTC
>TRBJ2-5|-|-|TRBV9
CASSASGAPAETQYF
TGTGCCAGCAGCGCCTCAGGCGCCCCGGCGGAGACCCAGTACTTC
>TRBJ1-5|-|many|TRBV28
CASSLLAGSNQPQHF
TGTGCCAGCAGTTTATTGGCGGGTAGCAATCAGCCCCAGCATTTT
>TRBJ1-6|-|-|TRBV9
CASSVSGAYNSPLHF
TGTGCCAGCAGCGTTTCGGGGGCCTATAATTCACCCCTCCACTTT
>TRBJ2-6|-|few|TRBV20-1
CSARGLSWGTGANVLTF
TGCAGTGCTAGAGGCCTCAGTTGGGGGACGGGGGCCAACGTCCTGACTTTC
>TRBJ2-1|-|many|TRBV10-1
CASSDEGLPYNEQFF
TGCGCCAGCAGTGATGAGGGTCTCCCCTACAATGAGCAGTTCTTC
>TRBJ2-2|-|many|TRBV20-1
CSAIFGGATGELFF
TGCAGTGCTATTTTTGGGGGGGCCACCGGGGAGCTGTTTTTT
>TRBJ2-3|TRBD2|many|TRBV12-3/TRBV12-4
CASSPEAGGPTDTQYF
TGTGCCAGCAGTCCGGAAGCGGGAGGGCCGACAGATACGCAGTATTTT
>TRBJ2-7|-|-|TRBV6-1
CASSYLDEQYF
TGTGCCAGCAGTTACCTTGACGAGCAGTACTTC
>TRBJ2-7|TRBD1|many|TRBV7-9
CASSPRGSRSSYEQYF
TGTGCCAGCAGTCCCAGGGGGAGCCGTAGCTCCTACGAGCAGTACTTC
>TRBJ1-1|TRBD1|-|TRBV10-3
CAISARGGMNTEAFF
TGTGCCATCTCGGCCAGGGGGGGCATGAACACTGAAGCTTTCTTT